Listed below are T cell receptor beta chains from one sample, sequenced in a study of Ad26.COV2.S vaccination and SARS-CoV-2 variants. Using immunoSEQ multiplex PCR, the repertoire was profiled, and TCRdb retains in-frame clones only, with some absent. The sample lists 300,000 to 400,000 clones; roughly 90% were seen once. This specimen was peripheral blood, taken in a trial of Ad26.COV2.S vaccine versus placebo. Source of these receptors: a person between 18 and 60 years old who received the Ad26.COV2.S COVID-19 vaccine or a placebo. Both conserved end residues are part of each CDR3. D genes are given only for firm matches. Some rows mark clone size as missing; the rest say once, few, many or name a class of expanded clone.

abundance | d_gene | j_gene | v_gene | CDR3aa | CDR3nt
- | TRBD1 | TRBJ1-2 | TRBV28 | CASRTRSGTVAYGYTF | TGTGCCAGCAGGACCCGTAGCGGGACAGTCGCCTATGGCTACACCTTC
- | - | TRBJ2-5 | TRBV5-4 | CASSTTVGQETQYF | TGTGCCAGCAGCACCACAGTGGGACAAGAGACCCAGTACTTC
- | - | TRBJ2-7 | TRBV6-2/TRBV6-3 | CASSPVSGVTYEQYF | TGTGCCAGCAGTCCCGTCTCGGGGGTTACCTACGAGCAGTACTTC
- | - | TRBJ2-3 | TRBV2 | CASTTYTDTQYF | TGTGCCAGCACTACTTACACAGATACGCAGTATTTT
- | - | TRBJ2-6 | TRBV10-3 | CAISDSILGNAGANVLTF | TGTGCCATCAGTGACAGTATACTTGGCAACGCTGGGGCCAACGTCCTGACTTTC
- | - | TRBJ2-2 | TRBV7-6 | CASSLAGGPNTGELFF | TGTGCCAGCAGCTTAGCGGGGGGACCTAACACCGGGGAGCTGTTTTTT
- | TRBD1 | TRBJ1-5 | TRBV7-2 | CASSLGGRGFGNQPQHF | TGTGCCAGCAGCTTAGGGGGCAGGGGGTTCGGCAATCAGCCCCAGCATTTT
- | TRBD1 | TRBJ1-1 | TRBV4-3 | CASSQGWDRSNTEAFF | TGCGCCAGCAGCCAAGGGTGGGACAGGTCGAACACTGAAGCTTTCTTT
- | TRBD1 | TRBJ1-3 | TRBV7-3 | CASSPGQGNTIYF | TGTGCCAGCAGCCCGGGACAGGGAAACACCATATATTTT
- | - | TRBJ1-4 | TRBV5-6 | CASSLAGRGEKLFF | TGTGCCAGCAGCTTGGCCGGGCGTGGTGAAAAACTGTTTTTT
- | - | TRBJ1-1 | TRBV7-2 | CASSFGGFRVAEAFF | TGTGCCAGCAGCTTCGGAGGTTTCAGGGTAGCTGAAGCTTTCTTT
once | - | TRBJ1-1 | TRBV5-1 | CASSLDVPRQGGITEAFF | TGCGCCAGCAGCTTGGATGTACCCCGGCAGGGAGGGATCACTGAAGCTTTCTTT
- | - | TRBJ1-1 | TRBV28 | CASRQTGPEAFF | TGTGCCAGCAGACAGACAGGTCCCGAAGCTTTCTTT
- | TRBD1 | TRBJ1-4 | TRBV6-1 | CASSEAGGGNEKLFF | TGTGCCAGCAGTGAAGCGGGAGGGGGCAATGAAAAACTGTTTTTT
- | - | TRBJ2-7 | TRBV13 | CASSLEGVYEQYF | TGTGCCAGCAGCTTAGAAGGAGTCTACGAGCAGTACTTC
- | - | TRBJ2-7 | TRBV5-6 | CASSLGNSQKEQYF | TGTGCCAGCAGCTTGGGGAACAGCCAAAAGGAGCAGTACTTC
- | TRBD1 | TRBJ1-1 | TRBV10-3 | CAIREQGYTEAFF | TGTGCCATCAGGGAACAGGGGTACACTGAAGCTTTCTTT
- | TRBD2 | TRBJ2-3 | TRBV10-3 | CATSGGDTDTQYF | TGTGCCACTAGCGGGGGAGACACAGATACGCAGTATTTT
few | - | TRBJ1-5 | TRBV6-2/TRBV6-3 | CASSYSGGVQPQHF | TGTGCCAGCAGTTACTCAGGGGGTGTTCAGCCCCAGCATTTT